This TCR beta chain was captured by sequencing in a study of a mutant IDH1 vaccine in newly diagnosed glioma. Whole-study context: Patients were started on vaccination 4-6 weeks after radiotherapy alone, or with temozolomide cycles. Treated patients were roughly 62% male, roughly 40% female, mean age about 41 years.

CDR1 is SQVTM, CDR2 ANQGSEA, per germline. Trimming removed 1 base from V and 1 base from J, with 10 bases in between. The CDR3 is made up of 14 amino acids. Libraries were prepared by immunoSEQ multiplex PCR; TCRdb keeps only in-frame clonotypes and omits some of them. The sample consists of approximately 64,000 clones, 65% to 85% of them appearing once. This clone was seen at least ten times. The antigen remains unidentified. Time point specified: week 11, during vaccination. A 20-mer mutant IDH1 peptide at 300 ug was injected subcutaneously with topical imiquimod. The TCR sequence derives from a woman aged 45-60 years with glioma. The specimen comprised PBMCs, sampled from a glioma patient whose treatment included an IDH1 peptide vaccine. The chain couples TRBV29-1 to TRBJ1-1; D ambiguous. As DNA, the CDR3 is TGCAGCGTTGAAGGAAGTGCACGGAACACTGAAGCTTTCTTT. This encodes CSVEGSARNTEAFF.